A single sample gave rise to the 32 T cell receptor beta chains below, sequenced in a study of OX40 agonist ivuxolimab in advanced cancers. Here immunoSEQ multiplex PCR was the method, and the copy in TCRdb shows in-frame clones only, minus some. The table lists more than 80,000 clones, around 94% of them singletons. Sequencing used CD4+ or CD8+ T cells sorted from blood, obtained in a trial of the OX40 agonist ivuxolimab. Receptors were obtained from an adult with an advanced solid tumor such as melanoma, head and neck, liver or kidney cancer.

The chain couples TRBV30 to TRBJ1-5; no firm D call. The CDR3 has 13 residues. Germline loops: CDR1 GTSNPN, CDR2 SVGIG (reference sequence). V was shortened by 5 bases and J by 4 bases, with 12 bases between the two germline ends. Written as DNA, the CDR3 is TGTGCCTGGGCCGGGCAACGAAATCAGCCCCAGCATTTT. Amino acids: CAWAGQRNQPQHF. Filled out from reference TRBV30 and TRBJ1-5, the complete variable domain reads SQTIHQWPATLVQPVGSPLSLECTVEGTSNPNLYWYRQAAGRGLQLLFYSVGIGQISSEVPQNLSASRPQDRQFILSSKKLLLSDSGFYLCAWAGQRNQPQHFGDGTRLSIL.

The chain has TRBV6-1 and TRBJ1-2, with 7 bases identical to TRBD1. After removal of 5 bases from V and 11 bases from J, the junction contained 14 bases not matched to a gene. Germline V lookup: CDR1 MNHNS, CDR2 SASEGT. The CDR3 length is 14 residues. CDR3 nucleotides: TGTGCCAGCAGTCCGACAGGGTTTGGGTGGGCGTACACCTTC. As protein: CASSPTGFGWAYTF.

The chain recombines TRBV5-8 with TRBJ2-3; perhaps D is TRBD1 or TRBD2 (6 bases each). V was pared by 3 bases and J by 3 bases, with 11 bases between. The CDR3 loop spans 14 amino acids. Germline CDR1 SGHTS, CDR2 YDEGEE. CDR3 in DNA: TGTGCCAGCAGCTGGGGGGCCGGGACAGATACGCAGTATTTT. Amino acid sequence: CASSWGAGTDTQYF.

The chain links TRBV5-4 to TRBJ2-1, with no clear D. Germline CDR1 is SGHNT and CDR2 is YYREEE (reference sequence). V was cut by 0 bases and J by 1 base, with 11 bases left in between. This CDR3 comprises 16 residues. CDR3 in amino acids: CASSLGAAPSYNEQFF. The CDR3 region has the DNA TGTGCCAGCAGCTTGGGGGCGGCCCCATCCTACAATGAGCAGTTCTTC.

This clone was observed once. The genes are TRBV6-5 and TRBJ1-2; a weak D match, TRBD1 (6 bases). Germline values: CDR1 MNHEY, CDR2 SVGAGI. The CDR3 consists of 13 residues. The ends were cut back, 7 bases at V and 1 base at J, with 10 bases in the middle. The CDR3 is CASTLQGNYGYTF. CDR3 DNA sequence: TGTGCCAGCACCCTACAGGGTAACTATGGCTACACCTTC.

The chain couples TRBV28 to TRBJ1-1, with D unresolved. Per germline, CDR1 MDHEN and CDR2 SYDVKM. The CDR3 has 14 residues. Trimming stripped 1 base from V and 4 bases from J, with 10 bases between. DNA for the CDR3: TGTGCCAGCAGTTTATACCACCCGAGCACTGAAGCTTTCTTT. It specifies CASSLYHPSTEAFF.

This chain connects TRBV5-1 to TRBJ2-3, with 7 nucleotides matching TRBD1. J lost 4 bases, V lost 1 base, and 6 bases had no gene match. This CDR3 has 15 amino acids. Germline V gives CDR1 SGHRS, CDR2 YFSETQ. The CDR3 region has the DNA TGCGCCAGCAGCTTGAGCAGGGGGACAGCAGATACGCAGTATTTT. Amino acids: CASSLSRGTADTQYF. The whole variable domain, remainder taken from reference TRBV5-1 and TRBJ2-3, is KAGVTQTPRYLIKTRGQQVTLSCSPISGHRSVSWYQQTPGQGLQFLFEYFSETQRNKGNFPGRFSGRQFSNSRSEMNVSTLELGDSALYLCASSLSRGTADTQYFGPGTRLTVL.

Worth noting for this clone: Other DNA sequences in this specimen translate into the identical CDR3. This chain uses TRBV28 with TRBJ1-6, with 8 positions matching TRBD1. CDR3 length equals 18 residues. V lost 6 bases and J lost 7; bases outside the gene matches: 17. Germline values: CDR1 MDHEN, CDR2 SYDVKM. The CDR3 sequence: CASRKTRTLTGGNSPLHF. CDR3 DNA: TGTGCCAGCAGAAAAACAAGAACGTTAACAGGGGGGAATTCACCCCTCCACTTT.

V is TRBV6-1 and J is TRBJ1-5; the D is unclear. V shed 7 bases and J shed 0 bases, with 10 bases lying between them. The germline V gene encodes CDR1 MNHNS and CDR2 SASEGT. This CDR3 has 14 amino acids. CDR3 region: CASKAVYSNQPQHF. In DNA form, the CDR3 reads TGTGCCAGCAAAGCAGTGTATAGCAATCAGCCCCAGCATTTT.

In nucleotides, the CDR3 is TGTGCCAGCAGCGTAGACTCTGGAAACACCATATATTTT. Amino acids: CASSVDSGNTIYF. The V call is TRBV9, the J call TRBJ1-3; D is unresolved. CDR1 and CDR2 from the germline V gene are SGDLS and YYNGEE. V was shortened by 0 bases and J by 0 bases, with 1 base between the two germline ends. This CDR3 comprises 13 residues.

The genes are TRBV30 and TRBJ2-1; 10 nucleotides align to TRBD1. V trimming: 5 bases; J trimming: 8 bases; junction bases outside the gene matches: 6. Germline CDR1 GTSNPN, CDR2 SVGIG (reference sequence). This CDR3 spans 13 amino acids. CDR3 sequence: CAWGDRGIHEQFF. The CDR3 DNA is TGTGCCTGGGGGGACAGGGGAATCCATGAGCAGTTCTTC.

The chain joins TRBV6-6 to TRBJ2-1; 7 bases are a match to TRBD2. V dropped 7 bases and J dropped 5; count of bases not matched to a gene: 11. The germline V gene has CDR1 MNHNY and CDR2 SVGAGI (reference sequence). The CDR3 contains 15 residues. In DNA, the CDR3 is TGTGCCAGCACCTTTTCACTAGCGCCTAACAATGAGCAGTTCTTC. It yields the protein CASTFSLAPNNEQFF.

This clone has a single count. The J gene is TRBJ1-1, the V gene TRBV11-3, with 9 bases identical to TRBD1. Germline V gene data show CDR1 as SGHNT and CDR2 as YENEEA. This CDR3 comprises 14 residues. V shed 5 bases, J shed 1 base, and the junction held 2 bases outside the gene matches. The CDR3 reads CASSLTGGNTEAFF. In DNA, the CDR3 is TGTGCCAGCAGCCTGACAGGGGGGAACACTGAAGCTTTCTTT. Full variable domain (missing parts from reference TRBV11-3 and TRBJ1-1): EAGVVQSPRYKIIEKKQPVAFWCNPISGHNTLYWYLQNLGQGPELLIRYENEEAVDDSQLPKDRFSAERLKGVDSTLKIQPAELGDSAVYLCASSLTGGNTEAFFGQGTRLTVV.

This clone appeared once. The chain combines TRBV30 with TRBJ1-5; D unresolved. CDR3 length: 13 amino acids. CDR1 is GTSNPN, CDR2 SVGIG, per germline (reference sequence). V was cut by 0 bases and J by 5 bases, with 8 bases left in between. CDR3: CAWSVGLDQPQHF. For the CDR3, the DNA is TGTGCCTGGAGTGTAGGGCTCGATCAGCCCCAGCATTTT.

This clone was recorded once. The genes are TRBV28 and TRBJ1-2, with 10 bases matching TRBD1. The CDR3 extends over 15 amino acids. The V segment lost 5 bases and the J segment 2 bases; nucleotides outside the gene matches: 5. The V gene's germline CDR1 is MDHEN and CDR2 SYDVKM. CDR3 loop: CASSRRGQGNYGYTF. CDR3 nucleotides: TGTGCCAGCAGTCGTAGGGGACAGGGGAACTATGGCTACACCTTC.

The chain couples TRBV18 to TRBJ2-1; 8 bases match TRBD2. The CDR3 is 15 amino acids. Germline CDR1 KGHSH, CDR2 LQKENI. The V and J ends lost 1 base and 1 base, in that order; junction bases with no gene match: 0. The CDR3 DNA is TGTGCCAGCTCACCACTAGCGGGGTCCTACAATGAGCAGTTCTTC. Its translation: CASSPLAGSYNEQFF.

The CDR3 spells CASSLTVKYQETQYF. The CDR3 DNA reads as TGTGCCAGCAGCCTGACGGTTAAGTACCAAGAGACCCAGTACTTC. The V call is TRBV7-2, the J call TRBJ2-5; no clear D gene. The CDR3 spans 15 residues. The V end lost 5 bases, the J end lost 0 bases, and 13 bases lay between the germline ends. CDR1 and CDR2 (germline): SGHTA, FQGNSA.

The rearrangement uses TRBV4-3 and TRBJ1-4, with D uncertain. This CDR3 has 13 residues. Germline V gene lookup returns CDR1 LGHNA and CDR2 YSLEER. With 6 bases removed from V and 8 bases from J, the gap between germline ends came to 13 bases. The DNA of the CDR3 is TGCGCCAGCAGTCCGAAGGGAGCCGAAAAACTGTTTTTT. Translating gives CASSPKGAEKLFF.

In this sample, this clone turned up once. Other nucleotide sequences from this sample produce the same CDR3. The chain combines TRBV5-1 with TRBJ2-5; TRBD1 might be the D (5 bases). The CDR3 length is 13 residues. CDR1 and CDR2 (germline): SGHRS, YFSETQ. The V end lost 4 bases, the J end lost 5 bases, and 12 bases lay between the germline ends. CDR3 sequence: CASSRDRQETQYF. For the CDR3, the DNA is TGCGCCAGCAGCCGAGACAGACAGGAGACCCAGTACTTC.

This clone occurred once. The CDR3 DNA follows: TGTGCCAGCGGACAAGGTCCCATGCGGCAGTTCTTC. Its protein is CASGQGPMRQFF. The rearrangement links TRBV25-1 to TRBJ2-1; maybe TRBD1 (5 bases). The ends were cut back, 8 bases at V and 12 bases at J, with 17 bases in the middle. The CDR3 has 12 amino acids. Germline V lookup: CDR1 MGHDK, CDR2 SYGVNS.

Only a few counts were recorded for this clone. This chain joins TRBV6-5 and TRBJ1-1, with 9 bases lining up with TRBD1. V dropped 5 bases and J dropped 5; count of bases not matched to a gene: 6. This CDR3 spans 14 amino acids. Germline values: CDR1 MNHEY, CDR2 SVGAGI. The CDR3 bases are TGTGCCAGCAGTCGGGGACAGGGTGGAACTGAAGCTTTCTTT. This encodes CASSRGQGGTEAFF.

The rearrangement joins TRBV7-2 to TRBJ1-3, with a tentative D call TRBD1 (5 bases). This CDR3 has 16 amino acids. Trimming removed 5 bases at V and 0 bases at J, with 14 bases between. In germline, CDR1 is SGHTA, CDR2 FQGNSA. The CDR3 DNA reads TGTGCCAGCAGCCCAACCGGGGGGTCCTCTGGAAACACCATATATTTT. Residues: CASSPTGGSSGNTIYF.

The chain carries TRBV5-6 and TRBJ2-5; D is ambiguous. Germline V gene data show CDR1 as SGHDT and CDR2 as YYEEEE. V was pared by 0 bases and J by 5 bases, with 5 bases between. This CDR3 has 12 residues. The CDR3 DNA follows: TGTGCCAGCAGCTTGGAAGGCGAGACCCAGTACTTC. Translating it yields CASSLEGETQYF.

The V gene is TRBV6-1, the J gene TRBJ2-1; 9 bases align to TRBD2. This CDR3 region has 15 residues. In germline, CDR1 is MNHNS, CDR2 SASEGT. Unmatched junction bases numbered 6, after V lost 5 bases and J lost 4 bases. DNA of the CDR3: TGTGCCAGCAGTCTTAGCGGGAGCGAATACAATGAGCAGTTCTTC. Protein sequence: CASSLSGSEYNEQFF.

This clone appeared a single time. This chain connects TRBV6-5 to TRBJ1-6; D is unresolved. The V end lost 2 bases, the J end lost 5 bases, and 7 bases lay between the germline ends. In germline, CDR1 is MNHEY, CDR2 SVGAGI. There are 14 residues in the CDR3. CDR3 nucleotides: TGTGCCAGCAGTTACGGGTCGCATAATTCACCCCTCCACTTT. Translated, it gives CASSYGSHNSPLHF.

The chain has TRBV2 and TRBJ2-1; TRBD2 matches 12 bases. Germline V gene sequence: CDR1 SNHLY, CDR2 FYNNEI. This CDR3 has 13 residues. The CDR3 coding sequence is TGTGGATCGCTAGCGGGAGGGCCTGATGAGCAGTTCTTC. It yields the protein CGSLAGGPDEQFF.

In its sample, this clone was seen once. This rearrangement joins TRBV6-5 to TRBJ2-3; D unresolved. The ends were cut back, 9 bases at V and 7 bases at J, with 14 bases in the middle. Germline V gene data show CDR1 as MNHEY and CDR2 as SVGAGI. CDR3 length: 12 residues. The CDR3 sequence is CASRNTLNTQYF. The CDR3 DNA reads TGTGCCAGTCGAAATACTCTGAATACGCAGTATTTT.

Only a few counts were recorded for this clone. The chain employs TRBV6-5 and TRBJ1-6, with D maybe TRBD1 (6 bases). This CDR3 spans 15 amino acids. Germline CDR1 is MNHEY and CDR2 is SVGAGI. V lost 6 bases and J lost 8, with 17 bases in between. In DNA form, the CDR3 reads TGTGCCAGCAGCCTACAGGGACCGCGGGATTCACCCCTCCACTTT. Amino acids: CASSLQGPRDSPLHF.

The chain links TRBV12-2 to TRBJ2-2. TRBV12-2 is marked as a pseudogene. The CDR3 has 12 amino acids. The CDR3 DNA sequence: TGTGCAAGTCGCGGGGACACCGGGGAGCTGTTTTTT. Its protein product is CASRGDTGELFF.

The chain has TRBV5-1 and TRBJ2-1; the D gene is possibly TRBD2 (6 bases). Deletions cut 2 bases from V and 1 base from J, with 10 bases between. This CDR3 region has 15 residues. CDR1 and CDR2 (germline): SGHRS, YFSETQ. The CDR3 loop is CASSFFSGSYNEQFF. The DNA for the CDR3 is TGCGCCAGCAGCTTTTTTAGCGGTTCCTACAATGAGCAGTTCTTC.

J is TRBJ2-3 and V is TRBV29-1; tentative D call: TRBD2 (5 bases). There are 10 residues in the CDR3. V lost 7 bases to trimming and J lost 6 bases, with 8 bases between them. Per germline, CDR1 SQVTM and CDR2 ANQGSEA. The CDR3 is CSGGGDTQYF. CDR3 DNA sequence: TGCAGCGGTGGCGGGGATACGCAGTATTTT.

This chain links TRBV19 with TRBJ1-5; 11 positions agree with TRBD1. CDR3 length: 15 residues. Germline loops: CDR1 LNHDA, CDR2 SQIVND (reference sequence). Trimming took 4 bases from V and 7 from J; bases not matched to a gene: 6. As DNA, the CDR3 is TGTGCCAGTAGTAGAGGACAGGGGGCTAACCAGCCCCAGCATTTT. As protein: CASSRGQGANQPQHF.